This TCR beta chain originates from a study of T cell responses to AZD1222 COVID-19 vaccine. On this clone: Its antigen is unknown. An end of the junction does not agree with germline; a read error may underlie this.

The repertoire was sequenced with immunoSEQ multiplex PCR; TCRdb's copy has only in-frame clones and lacks some. The table lists roughly 120,000 clones, 87% of them singletons, with approximately 2.6% in the top ten. Study-wide findings and caveats: Repertoire sampling was restricted to post-peak T cell response timepoints.

The germline V gene encodes CDR1 SSHAT and CDR2 FNYEAQ (reference sequence). This CDR3 contains 15 residues. The sequence was collected from an adult who received the AZD1222 COVID-19 vaccine. The sample was peripheral blood, taken 28 days after the second AZD1222 dose. This chain uses TRBV7-7 with TRBJ2-1; D might be TRBD2 (5 bases). The CDR3 region has the DNA TGTGCTAGCAGCTTAGACCCCGCCGGGAACAATGAGCAGTTCTTC. This codes for CASSLDPAGNNEQFF. The whole variable domain, remainder taken from reference TRBV7-7 and TRBJ2-1, is GAGVSQSPRYKVTKRGQDVTLRCDPISSHATLYWYQQALGQGPEFLTYFNYEAQPDKSGLPSDRFSAERPEGSISTLTIQRTEQRDSAMYRCASSLDPAGNNEQFFGPGTRLTVL.